This TCR beta chain is drawn from a study of blood T cell repertoires in COVID-19. Germline loops: CDR1 SGHTA, CDR2 FQGNSA. Unmatched junction bases numbered 14, after V lost 5 bases and J lost 7 bases. This CDR3 region has 15 residues. Profiled with immunoSEQ multiplex PCR; TCRdb holds only in-frame clones, not every one. The table records hundreds of thousands of clones, more than 75% of them present only once. The V and J genes are TRBV7-2 and TRBJ2-7; the match to TRBD1 covers 7 bases. The TCR sequence derives from a woman aged 35 to 49 who had recovered from COVID-19. The sample comprised peripheral blood. The CDR3: CASSLTYRGRLEQYF. In DNA form, the CDR3 reads TGTGCCAGCAGCCTTACCTACAGGGGCCGCTTGGAGCAGTACTTC. Based on the CDR3 plus reference TRBV7-2 and TRBJ2-7, the full variable domain is GAGVSQSPSNKVTEKGKDVELRCDPISGHTALYWYRQSLGQGLEFLIYFQGNSAPDKSGLPSDRFSAERTGGSVSTLTIQRTQQEDSAVYLCASSLTYRGRLEQYFGPGTRLTVT.